The rows below give T cell receptor beta chains drawn from one sample of a study of identical twins. MiXCR, run by TCRdb on the 5' RACE reads, gives a single entry per CDR3 protein. This table has about 690,000 distinct CDR3 sequences, around 6.1% appearing once. What was sequenced was naive T cells sorted from blood. The receptors were gathered from a young man in good health. Each CDR3 is given with its conserved first and last residue. A D gene is named only where the DNA matches it firmly. Some rows mark clone size as missing; the rest say once, few, many or name a class of expanded clone.

DNA | CDR3 | D | J | V | size
TGTGCCACCAGTGTGGTGTCGGGGGAGCTGTTTTTT | CATSVVSGELFF | . | TRBJ2-2 | TRBV24-1 | many
TGTGCCAGCAGTGACAGGGGTGGTCCTTCTTTCACTGAAGCTTTCTTT | CASSDRGGPSFTEAFF | . | TRBJ1-1 | TRBV6-4 | few
TGTGCCAGCTCATTACGGGACAAGGGCTCTGGAAACACCATATATTTT | CASSLRDKGSGNTIYF | . | TRBJ1-3 | TRBV18 | many
TGCGCCAGCAGCTTGCTGTGGGATAGCGGGATATCCTACGAGCAGTACTTC | CASSLLWDSGISYEQYF | TRBD2 | TRBJ2-7 | TRBV5-1 | many
TGTGCCAGCAGCTACGGACTAGAGCAGTTCTTC | CASSYGLEQFF | . | TRBJ2-1 | TRBV5-5 | many
TGTGCCAGCAGCTTAAGGTCTGGAGGGAGAAACTACAATGAGCAGTTCTTC | CASSLRSGGRNYNEQFF | . | TRBJ2-1 | TRBV11-2 | .
TGTGCCAGCAGCTTAGCCCCTCCGGGGGGCTACACCTTC | CASSLAPPGGYTF | . | TRBJ1-2 | TRBV7-8 | many
TGTGCCAGCAGCTCCGGGACTAGTTATGGGCAAGAGACCCAGTACTTC | CASSSGTSYGQETQYF | TRBD2 | TRBJ2-5 | TRBV11-2 | few
TGCGCCAGCAGCCAAGACAACCTCCAGCAGTTCTTC | CASSQDNLQQFF | . | TRBJ2-1 | TRBV4-1 | .
TGCAGTGCTTGGGGGACTAGCGGGAGGTCCTACAATGAGCAGTTCTTC | CSAWGTSGRSYNEQFF | TRBD2 | TRBJ2-1 | TRBV20-1 | .
TGCGCCAGCAGACTGGACAGGGAGAGTCAGCCCCAGCATTTT | CASRLDRESQPQHF | TRBD1 | TRBJ1-5 | TRBV5-1 | many
TGCAGTCGGGACAGTCCCTCCTACGAGCAGTACTTC | CSRDSPSYEQYF | TRBD1 | TRBJ2-7 | TRBV20-1 | many
TGTGCCAGCAGATTAGCGGGGAGAGATACCGAGCAGTACTTC | CASRLAGRDTEQYF | TRBD2 | TRBJ2-7 | TRBV12-3/TRBV12-4 | many
TGTGCCACCAGTCATGCCGGGACAGGGACTATCGGGGAGCTGTTTTTT | CATSHAGTGTIGELFF | TRBD1 | TRBJ2-2 | TRBV24-1 | many
TGTGCCACCTCCTCTCCCCGTTTAGGTGGGGGGGATGAGCAGTTCTTC | CATSSPRLGGGDEQFF | TRBD2 | TRBJ2-1 | TRBV12-3/TRBV12-4 | many
TGCAGTGCTAGAGATCTTTTAAGAAAAAACATTCAGTACTTC | CSARDLLRKNIQYF | . | TRBJ2-4 | TRBV20-1 | .